In this sample, the clone carrying this T cell receptor beta chain turned up a few times. Its antigen is not identified. TCRdb fed the RACE reads into MiXCR, producing one record per CDR3 protein. The top ten clones hold less than 2.5% of a sample with approximately 82,000 distinct CDR3 sequences, 10% of them seen once. Time point noted: patch test 1, 2 weeks after DPC sensitization. Treatment meaning: therapeutic diphenylcyclopropenone sensitization with weekly scalp DPC. The record originates from a study of human T cells and chemical hapten exposure. Study-level points and caveats: TCRs whose frequency exceeded 1 in 1000 remained the same following DPC sensitization.

This clonotype was obtained from a man aged 35 to 55 with alopecia areata. Some clones in this sample may be carry-over from other donors' samples. The sequences come from whole blood, collected in connection with sensitization to the hapten diphenylcyclopropenone (DPC).

The CDR3 region is CASSSLRLAGAGWAKNIQYF. CDR3 bases: TGTGCCAGCAGCTCGTTACGACTAGCGGGAGCTGGTTGGGCCAAAAACATTCAGTACTTC. This rearrangement joins TRBV7-9 to TRBJ2-4, with 12 bases that match TRBD2. V shed 4 bases, J shed 1 base, and the junction held 14 bases outside the gene matches. CDR1 and CDR2 (germline): SEHNR, FQNEAQ (reference sequence). This CDR3 contains 20 residues.